This entry is about one T cell receptor (beta chain). The data were taken from a study of blood T cell repertoires in COVID-19. Germline values: CDR1 MNHEY, CDR2 SVGAGI. V shed 7 bases, J shed 4 bases, and the junction held 11 bases outside the gene matches. The CDR3 consists of 15 residues. Clones were sequenced by immunoSEQ multiplex PCR, and TCRdb holds only the in-frame ones, with some missing. The sample shows 300,000 or so clones, approximately 92% of them seen only once. Living in 25 or so US areas, the participants were between roughly 18 and 90 years of age. The chain links TRBV6-5 to TRBJ2-5; 8 bases fit TRBD1. Sequencing input: PBMCs or T cells enriched from blood (not recorded which). The clonotype was recovered from a woman aged 25-40 years who had recovered from COVID-19. The CDR3, as DNA: TGTGCCAGCAAAAAAAGACAGGGGAAGGGAGAGACCCAGTACTTC. Translated: CASKKRQGKGETQYF.